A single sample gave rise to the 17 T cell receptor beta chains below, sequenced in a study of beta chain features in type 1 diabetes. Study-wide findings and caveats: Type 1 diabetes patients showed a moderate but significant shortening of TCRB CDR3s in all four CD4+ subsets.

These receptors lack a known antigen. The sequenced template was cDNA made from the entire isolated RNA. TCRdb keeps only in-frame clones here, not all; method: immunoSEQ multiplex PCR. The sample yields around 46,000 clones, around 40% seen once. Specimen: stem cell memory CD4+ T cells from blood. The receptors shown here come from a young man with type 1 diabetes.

CDR3 protein: CASMGISGNEQFF. The CDR3 DNA follows: TGTGCCAGCATGGGGATTAGCGGCAATGAGCAGTTCTTC. This rearrangement joins TRBV2 to TRBJ2-1, with D possibly being TRBD2 (6 bases). The germline CDR1 and CDR2 sequences are SNHLY and FYNNEI. This CDR3 contains 13 residues. V was clipped by 7 bases and J by 6 bases, with 13 bases between them.

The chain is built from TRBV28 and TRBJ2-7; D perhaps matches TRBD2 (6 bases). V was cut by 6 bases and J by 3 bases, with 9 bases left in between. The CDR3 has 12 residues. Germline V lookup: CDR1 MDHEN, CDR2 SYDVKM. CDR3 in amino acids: CASRGLLYEQYF. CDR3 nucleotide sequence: TGTGCCAGCAGGGGACTTCTCTACGAGCAGTACTTC.

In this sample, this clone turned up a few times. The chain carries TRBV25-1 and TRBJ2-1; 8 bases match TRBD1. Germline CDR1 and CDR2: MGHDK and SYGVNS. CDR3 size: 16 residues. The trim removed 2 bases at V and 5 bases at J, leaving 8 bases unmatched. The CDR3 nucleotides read TGTGCCAGCAGTGAACTCCCGGGACAGGCGAACAATGAGCAGTTCTTC. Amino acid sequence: CASSELPGQANNEQFF.

CDR3 in amino acids: CASSQDGTSGIYNEQFF. In DNA form, the CDR3 reads TGCGCCAGCAGCCAAGACGGGACTAGCGGGATCTACAATGAGCAGTTCTTC. This sequence joins TRBV4-3 and TRBJ2-1; 13 bases are a match to TRBD2. The CDR3 is 17 residues long. The trim removed 0 bases at V and 3 bases at J, leaving 2 bases unmatched. CDR1 is LGHNA, CDR2 YSLEER, per germline.

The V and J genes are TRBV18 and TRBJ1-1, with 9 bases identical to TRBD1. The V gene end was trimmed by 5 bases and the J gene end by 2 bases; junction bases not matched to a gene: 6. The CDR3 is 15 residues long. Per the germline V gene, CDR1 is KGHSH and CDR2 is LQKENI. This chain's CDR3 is CASSKGQGPNTEAFF. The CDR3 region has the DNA TGTGCCAGCTCAAAGGGACAGGGACCTAACACTGAAGCTTTCTTT.

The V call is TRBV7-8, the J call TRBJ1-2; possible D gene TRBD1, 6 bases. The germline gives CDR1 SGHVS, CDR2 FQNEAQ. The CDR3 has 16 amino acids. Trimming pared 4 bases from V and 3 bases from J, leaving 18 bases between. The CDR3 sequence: CASSWYSSGADYGYTF. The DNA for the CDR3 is TGTGCCAGCAGCTGGTACTCCTCAGGGGCAGACTATGGCTACACCTTC.

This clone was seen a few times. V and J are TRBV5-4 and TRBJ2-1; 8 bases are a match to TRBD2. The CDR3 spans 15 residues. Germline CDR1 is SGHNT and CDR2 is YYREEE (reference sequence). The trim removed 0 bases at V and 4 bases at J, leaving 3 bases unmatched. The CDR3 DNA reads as TGTGCCAGCAGCTTGGCTTTAGCGGGGTACAATGAGCAGTTCTTC. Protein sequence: CASSLALAGYNEQFF.

CDR3 region: CASSSRVNGEQYF. CDR3 coding DNA: TGTGCCAGCAGCTCCAGGGTTAACGGCGAGCAGTACTTC. V gene TRBV7-8 combines with J gene TRBJ2-7; perhaps TRBD1 as D (5 bases). V was cut by 4 bases and J by 6 bases, with 13 bases left in between. The CDR3 contains 13 residues. Per the germline V gene, CDR1 is SGHVS and CDR2 is FQNEAQ.

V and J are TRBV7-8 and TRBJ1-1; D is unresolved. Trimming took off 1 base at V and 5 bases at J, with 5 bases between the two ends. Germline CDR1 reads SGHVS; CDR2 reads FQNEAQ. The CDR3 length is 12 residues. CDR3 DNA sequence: TGTGCCAGCAGCTTAGGCAGTACTGAAGCTTTCTTT. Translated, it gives CASSLGSTEAFF.

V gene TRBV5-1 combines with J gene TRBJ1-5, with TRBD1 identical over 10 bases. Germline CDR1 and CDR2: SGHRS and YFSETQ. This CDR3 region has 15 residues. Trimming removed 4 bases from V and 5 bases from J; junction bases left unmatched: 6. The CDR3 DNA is TGCGCCAGCAGCCCTAGGACAGGGGGTGATCAGCCCCAGCATTTT. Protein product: CASSPRTGGDQPQHF. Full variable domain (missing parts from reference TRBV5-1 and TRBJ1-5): KAGVTQTPRYLIKTRGQQVTLSCSPISGHRSVSWYQQTPGQGLQFLFEYFSETQRNKGNFPGRFSGRQFSNSRSEMNVSTLELGDSALYLCASSPRTGGDQPQHFGDGTRLSIL.

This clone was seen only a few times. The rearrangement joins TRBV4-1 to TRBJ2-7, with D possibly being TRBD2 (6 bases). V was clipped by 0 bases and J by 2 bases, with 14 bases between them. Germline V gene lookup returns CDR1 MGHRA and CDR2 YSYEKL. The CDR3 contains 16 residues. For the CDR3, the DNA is TGCGCCAGCAGCCAAGACCATTTCGCGGGACCCTACGAGCAGTACTTC. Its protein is CASSQDHFAGPYEQYF.

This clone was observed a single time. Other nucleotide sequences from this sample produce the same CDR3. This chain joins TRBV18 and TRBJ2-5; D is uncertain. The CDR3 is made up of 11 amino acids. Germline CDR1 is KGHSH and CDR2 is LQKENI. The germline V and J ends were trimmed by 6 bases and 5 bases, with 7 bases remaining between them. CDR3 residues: CASSPRETQYF. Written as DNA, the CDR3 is TGTGCCAGCTCCCCTCGGGAGACCCAGTACTTC.

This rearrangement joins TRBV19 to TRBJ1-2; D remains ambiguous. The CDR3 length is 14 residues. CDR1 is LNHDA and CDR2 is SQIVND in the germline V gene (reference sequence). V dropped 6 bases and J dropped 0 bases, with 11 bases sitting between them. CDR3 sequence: CASSYRQTNYGYTF. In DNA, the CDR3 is TGTGCCAGTAGCTACCGACAAACTAACTATGGCTACACCTTC.

The CDR3 DNA follows: TGCAGCGTTGGTCCGGGAGGGGATGAGCAGTTCTTC. Translated: CSVGPGGDEQFF. The rearrangement joins TRBV29-1 to TRBJ2-1, with TRBD2 identical over 8 bases. Germline loops: CDR1 SQVTM, CDR2 ANQGSEA. The CDR3 spans 12 residues. Trimming took 4 bases from V and 8 from J; bases not matched to a gene: 4.

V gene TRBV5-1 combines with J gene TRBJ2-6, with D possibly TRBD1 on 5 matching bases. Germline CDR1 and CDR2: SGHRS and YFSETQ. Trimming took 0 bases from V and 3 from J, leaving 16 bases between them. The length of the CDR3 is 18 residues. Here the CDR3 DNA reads TGCGCCAGCAGCTTGGCAGGCAGGGATGGTTTTGGGGCCAACGTCCTGACTTTC. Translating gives CASSLAGRDGFGANVLTF.

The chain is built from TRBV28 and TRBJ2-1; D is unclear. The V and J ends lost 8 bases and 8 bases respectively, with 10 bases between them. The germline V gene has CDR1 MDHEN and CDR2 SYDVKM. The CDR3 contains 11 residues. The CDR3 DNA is TGTGCCAGCTGCTTGAGCGATGAGCAGTTCTTC. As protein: CASCLSDEQFF.

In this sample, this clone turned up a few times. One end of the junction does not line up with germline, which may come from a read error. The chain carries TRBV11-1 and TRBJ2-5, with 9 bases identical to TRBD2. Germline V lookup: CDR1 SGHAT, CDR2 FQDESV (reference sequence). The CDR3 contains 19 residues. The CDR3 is CASGFPGAGGVEAQETQYF. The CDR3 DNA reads TGTGCCAGCGGCTTTCCCGGAGCGGGAGGAGTGGAGGCCCAAGAGACCCAGTACTTC.